The T cell receptor beta chain described here comes from a study of blood T cell repertoires in COVID-19 (dated by TCRdb to 2018 to 2021). Context from the whole study: The collaborator samples originated in the United States, Italy and Spain and spanned the acute and convalescent phases of COVID-19. The material from the prospective study consisted of cDNA or gDNA derived from T cells, B-cell-depleted T cells, or PBMCs. Subjects who had been exposed to COVID-19, were actively infected with it, or had recovered from it provided the deeply sampled blood TCRbeta repertoires that made up the dataset. A freely available public database, intended as a resource for researchers studying the immune response to SARS-CoV-2, is where the repertoires were released. Samples came from the ongoing ImmuneRACE study (first 160 participants) plus 1,254 subjects from 6 global collaborators. The sample metadata nearly always contained a de-identified subject ID, COVID-19 status, age in years and sex. HLA class I and class II types, where available, came from metadata supplied by the sample provider rather than from assay-based typing. General findings and caveats noted by the study authors: The quantity of clinical and demographic metadata differed by source and by participant and was supplied without curation.

One collaborating source in Seattle enrolled patients during active infection and followed them longitudinally through the course of disease. Whole blood was collected in K2EDTA tubes by collaborating institutions according to the institutions' own protocols. For TCRbeta analysis, collaborators shipped samples as frozen whole blood, isolated PBMCs, or DNA extracted from either of those sample types. TCRbeta CDR3 regions were amplified from genomic DNA using the immunoSEQ Assay, a bias-controlled multiplex PCR. The authors' analysis ran thus. The number of nucleated cells in each sample was estimated by amplification of reference gene primers within the assay. Sequence reads were collapsed and filtered to measure the absolute abundance of every unique TCRbeta CDR3 rearrangement. For each sample, productive Simpson clonality was calculated as the square root of Simpson's diversity index across productive rearrangements. Drawn from immuneACCESS, this table holds only the in-frame rearrangements with V and J called that TCRdb kept. Clones are partly lost; checked studies trace under half to an unresolved V gene and leave the rest unexplained. That table supplies the V and J calls and clone size; D and trimming were determined from the DNA. This sample holds 75,000 to 90,000 clones; around 78% were observed only once. The top ten constitute roughly a third of the sample.

Remarks on this clone: Its antigen is not yet known. Nothing much larger sits one base from this clone, and base qualities are not available.

The germline V gene provides CDR1 MNHEY and CDR2 SVGAGI. V is shortened by 6 bases, J by 8 bases, and the region joining them spans 13 bases. The CDR3 sequence holds 12 residues, the cysteine and phenylalanine included. Kept here is only the CDR3 DNA, which spans 36 bases and is read in frame from base 1. The clonotype comes from a man aged 55 to 70 with COVID-19, enrolled during active disease. The chain employs TRBV6-5 and TRBJ1-2, and TRBD1 may be the D gene, going by 5 matching bases. The specimen was peripheral blood. This receptor carries the CDR3 CASRPSGGGYTF. The sequenced DNA is TGTGCCAGCAGGCCATCCGGGGGGGGCTACACCTTC.